Below, 27 T cell receptor beta chains from the same sample are listed, as sequenced in a study of blood T cell repertoires in COVID-19. Repertoires were generated with immunoSEQ multiplex PCR, while TCRdb's copy carries only in-frame clones and drops some. The sample lists more than 150,000 clones; about 81% were seen once. The sample comprised peripheral blood. The receptor source for this set is a man aged 25 to 45 with active or convalescent COVID-19.

The J gene is TRBJ2-1, the V gene TRBV3-1 (or the pseudogene TRBV3-2); 8 bases align to TRBD2. CDR3 length equals 15 residues. J gave up 3 bases and V 4 bases, and 5 bases lay outside the gene matches. In germline, CDR1 is LGHDT, CDR2 YNNKEL (reference sequence). CDR3 sequence reads: CASSPTSGYYNEQFF. The CDR3 DNA reads TGTGCCAGCAGCCCTACTAGCGGTTACTACAATGAGCAGTTCTTC.

This chain connects TRBV6-2 or TRBV6-3 to TRBJ2-7; 8 bases are a match to TRBD2. CDR3 size: 16 residues. From germline, CDR1 is MNHEY and CDR2 SVGEGT. V shed 5 bases and J 3 bases; nucleotides not matched to a gene: 12. Here the CDR3 reads CASSKVMGGGIYEQYF. The CDR3, as DNA: TGTGCCAGCAGTAAAGTGATGGGCGGGGGGATCTACGAGCAGTACTTC.

This rearrangement joins TRBV6-5 to TRBJ2-7; D is unresolved. CDR1 MNHEY and CDR2 SVGAGI come from the germline V gene. The V gene lost 7 bases and the J gene lost 0 bases, with 7 bases spanning the gap. This CDR3 contains 12 residues. The CDR3: CASTTSSYEQYF. CDR3 in DNA: TGTGCCAGCACCACGAGCTCCTACGAGCAGTACTTC.

The chain links TRBV13 to TRBJ1-4; TRBD1 agrees at 7 bases. J was trimmed by 7 bases and V by 0 bases; bases with no gene match: 2. Germline CDR1 and CDR2: PRHDT and FYEKMQ (reference sequence). The CDR3 is made up of 14 amino acids. The CDR3 DNA reads as TGTGCCAGCAGCTTAGGCCAGGGGGGTGAAAAACTGTTTTTT. This translates into CASSLGQGGEKLFF.

The rearrangement links TRBV6-6 to TRBJ2-7; D call uncertain. This CDR3 is built from 13 residues. The V gene lost 0 bases and the J gene lost 6 bases, with 9 bases spanning the gap. Germline-derived CDR1 and CDR2 are MNHNY and SVGAGI (reference sequence). The CDR3 DNA is TGTGCCAGCAGTTACTCCTCAGAATCCGAGCAGTACGTC. It is translated as CASSYSSESEQYV.

V usage is TRBV9 and J usage is TRBJ2-2; 9 bases are shared with TRBD1. Germline loops: CDR1 SGDLS, CDR2 YYNGEE. CDR3 length equals 17 residues. The trim removed 4 bases at V and 5 bases at J, leaving 12 bases unmatched. As DNA, the CDR3 is TGTGCCAGCAGCTCCCTCGGGGTGGGACAGGGTACCGGGGAGCTGTTTTTT. Protein: CASSSLGVGQGTGELFF.

The rearrangement uses TRBV27 and TRBJ2-2; TRBD1 matches 7 bases. CDR1 and CDR2 from the germline V gene are MNHEY and SMNVEV (reference sequence). This CDR3 contains 17 residues. J lost 0 bases, V lost 5 bases, and 9 bases had no gene match. The CDR3 region has the DNA TGTGCCAGCAGTCCAATCCGGGACAGCGCGAACACCGGGGAGCTGTTTTTT. Protein sequence: CASSPIRDSANTGELFF.

The CDR3 nucleotides are TGTGCCAGCTCACCACCCAGGGGGCCGTACGAGCAGTACTTC. Translating it yields CASSPPRGPYEQYF. The V gene is TRBV18, the J gene TRBJ2-7; 8 positions agree with TRBD1. CDR1 is KGHSH and CDR2 is LQKENI in the germline V gene. V lost 0 bases to trimming and J lost 4 bases; unmatched junction nucleotides: 2. CDR3 length: 14 residues.

This clone appeared a single time. The V and J genes are TRBV5-4 and TRBJ2-1, with 10 positions matching TRBD2. In germline, CDR1 is SGHNT, CDR2 YYREEE (reference sequence). This CDR3 is built from 15 residues. Trimming took 2 bases from V and 3 from J; bases not matched to a gene: 2. CDR3 coding DNA: TGTGCCAGCAGCTTCCCTAGCGGGAGCTACAATGAGCAGTTCTTC. Its protein product is CASSFPSGSYNEQFF.

The V call is TRBV5-4, the J call TRBJ1-2, with 7 bases lining up with TRBD1. The V gene end was trimmed by 4 bases and the J gene end by 6 bases; junction bases not matched to a gene: 9. The CDR3 spans 14 residues. Germline loops: CDR1 SGHNT, CDR2 YYREEE (reference sequence). In DNA form, the CDR3 reads TGTGCCAGCAGCCCTGAGGGACAGCTTGATGGCTACACCTTC. Residues: CASSPEGQLDGYTF.

The V and J genes are TRBV19 and TRBJ2-1, with 8 nucleotides matching TRBD2. In germline, CDR1 is LNHDA, CDR2 SQIVND (reference sequence). The CDR3 totals 15 residues. After removal of 7 bases from V and 3 bases from J, the junction contained 8 bases not matched to a gene. CDR3: CASKTSGGLYNEQFF. CDR3 DNA: TGTGCCAGTAAGACCAGCGGGGGTCTCTACAATGAGCAGTTCTTC. Combining the CDR3 with reference TRBV19 and TRBJ2-1 gives the whole variable domain DGGITQSPKYLFRKEGQNVTLSCEQNLNHDAMYWYRQDPGQGLRLIYYSQIVNDFQKGDIAEGYSVSREKKESFPLTVTSAQKNPTAFYLCASKTSGGLYNEQFFGPGTRLTVL.

This clone appeared a few times. The V gene is TRBV27, the J gene TRBJ2-7; D possibly corresponds to TRBD2 (5 bases). V was clipped by 3 bases and J by 1 base, with 10 bases between them. This CDR3 has 14 amino acids. CDR1 and CDR2 from the germline V gene are MNHEY and SMNVEV (reference sequence). CDR3 in amino acids: CASSFGAVSYEQYF. The CDR3 nucleotides are TGTGCCAGCAGTTTTGGAGCGGTATCCTACGAGCAGTACTTC.

V usage is TRBV30 and J usage is TRBJ1-3; 11 nucleotides agree with TRBD1. Germline V gives CDR1 GTSNPN, CDR2 SVGIG (reference sequence). This CDR3 region has 12 residues. V shed 8 bases, J shed 9 bases, and the junction held 6 bases outside the gene matches. The CDR3 DNA reads as TGTGCCGGGACCGGGACAGGGGGCACCATATATTTT. Translated: CAGTGTGGTIYF.

Here the CDR3 reads CASIPGVAPPGKQFF. The DNA of the CDR3 is TGTGCCAGCATCCCCGGGGTGGCACCGCCCGGGAAGCAGTTCTTC. The chain recombines TRBV11-3 with TRBJ2-1, with a weak D call TRBD2 (5 bases). The CDR3 has 15 amino acids. V was clipped by 7 bases and J by 11 bases, with 24 bases between them. Germline loops: CDR1 SGHNT, CDR2 YENEEA. Combining the CDR3 with reference TRBV11-3 and TRBJ2-1 gives the whole variable domain EAGVVQSPRYKIIEKKQPVAFWCNPISGHNTLYWYLQNLGQGPELLIRYENEEAVDDSQLPKDRFSAERLKGVDSTLKIQPAELGDSAVYLCASIPGVAPPGKQFFGPGTRLTVL.

This clone was recorded once. This chain connects TRBV19 to TRBJ1-4; 7 nucleotides agree with TRBD1. Germline CDR1 LNHDA, CDR2 SQIVND (reference sequence). With 4 bases clipped from V and 6 bases from J, the junction kept 8 bases outside the gene matches. The CDR3 runs to 15 residues. CDR3 protein: CASSKQGVFDEKLFF. DNA for the CDR3: TGTGCCAGTAGTAAGCAGGGGGTGTTTGATGAAAAACTGTTTTTT.

CDR3 sequence reads: CASRPGQGANEKLFF. CDR3 in DNA: TGTGCCAGCAGACCGGGACAGGGGGCAAATGAAAAACTGTTTTTT. This chain links TRBV7-9 with TRBJ1-4; 12 nucleotides agree with TRBD1. The CDR3 runs 15 residues. Unmatched junction bases numbered 4, after V lost 6 bases and J lost 5 bases. Germline V gene lookup returns CDR1 SEHNR and CDR2 FQNEAQ (reference sequence).

CDR3 nucleotides: TGTGCCAGCAGTGAGCCGGGACTAGCGGGGCTGAACACCGGGGAGCTGTTTTTT. Translating gives CASSEPGLAGLNTGELFF. The V gene is TRBV6-1, the J gene TRBJ2-2, with TRBD2 matching over 13 bases. The V and J ends lost 3 bases and 1 base, in that order; junction bases with no gene match: 5. The germline gives CDR1 MNHNS, CDR2 SASEGT. The CDR3 totals 18 residues.

This chain links TRBV19 with TRBJ1-1, with unresolved D. This CDR3 has 12 residues. Trimming stripped 3 bases from V and 8 bases from J, with 10 bases between. Per germline, CDR1 LNHDA and CDR2 SQIVND (reference sequence). The CDR3 DNA reads as TGTGCCAGTAGTATCTGGGCCGGCGAAGCTTTCTTT. Translating it yields CASSIWAGEAFF.

The rearrangement joins TRBV7-2 to TRBJ1-5; TRBD1 matches 8 bases. Germline CDR1 is SGHTA and CDR2 is FQGNSA. V shed 5 bases, J shed 7 bases, and the junction held 13 bases outside the gene matches. The CDR3 has 16 amino acids. As DNA, the CDR3 is TGTGCCAGCAGCGCCCAACCCTCAGGGGGCGGGCAGCCCCAGCATTTT. It is translated as CASSAQPSGGGQPQHF. The full variable domain, with the rest looked up from reference TRBV7-2 and TRBJ1-5, is GAGVSQSPSNKVTEKGKDVELRCDPISGHTALYWYRQSLGQGLEFLIYFQGNSAPDKSGLPSDRFSAERTGGSVSTLTIQRTQQEDSAVYLCASSAQPSGGGQPQHFGDGTRLSIL.

V gene TRBV27 combines with J gene TRBJ1-5, with D possibly being TRBD1 (5 bases). The germline V gene has CDR1 MNHEY and CDR2 SMNVEV (reference sequence). The CDR3 is made up of 15 amino acids. V lost 3 bases, J lost 2 bases, and 11 bases lay in between. The CDR3 here is CASSLGREGNQPQHF. CDR3 sequence (DNA): TGTGCCAGCAGTTTGGGCAGGGAAGGCAATCAGCCCCAGCATTTT.

Only one count was recorded for this clone. The CDR3 region is CASSRYASEVYGYTF. In nucleotides, the CDR3 is TGTGCCAGCAGCCGTTATGCGTCAGAGGTTTATGGCTACACCTTC. This chain joins TRBV27 and TRBJ1-2; no clear D. CDR1 is MNHEY, CDR2 SMNVEV, per germline (reference sequence). CDR3 length: 15 amino acids. The ends were cut back, 6 bases at V and 5 bases at J, with 19 bases in the middle.

The chain uses TRBV4-2 and TRBJ2-7; D is unclear. The germline V and J ends were trimmed by 0 bases and 0 bases, with 6 bases remaining between them. The V gene's germline CDR1 is LGHNA and CDR2 YNFKEQ. The CDR3 has 14 amino acids. CDR3 amino acids: CASSQERNSYEQYF. As DNA, the CDR3 is TGTGCCAGCAGCCAAGAGCGGAACTCCTACGAGCAGTACTTC.

The V call is TRBV6-1, the J call TRBJ1-2; D may be TRBD1 (5 bases). V was pared by 2 bases and J by 4 bases, with 11 bases between. Germline loops: CDR1 MNHNS, CDR2 SASEGT. The CDR3 runs to 14 residues. CDR3 loop: CASSEMGEVYGYTF. The CDR3, as DNA: TGTGCCAGCAGTGAAATGGGGGAGGTCTATGGCTACACCTTC.

V usage is TRBV2 and J usage is TRBJ2-2; D gene ambiguous. Germline CDR1 is SNHLY and CDR2 is FYNNEI. The V gene lost 3 bases and the J gene lost 1 base, with 6 bases spanning the gap. The CDR3 has 14 residues. The CDR3 is CASSERENTGELFF. The CDR3 DNA reads TGTGCCAGCAGTGAGAGAGAGAACACCGGGGAGCTGTTTTTT.

The chain recombines TRBV2 with TRBJ1-5, with 10 bases aligning to TRBD1. Trimming took 7 bases from V and 7 from J; bases not matched to a gene: 10. Germline-derived CDR1 and CDR2 are SNHLY and FYNNEI. The CDR3 sequence is 15 residues long. In DNA form, the CDR3 reads TGTGCCAGCACCCGGACAGGGGGAGTTGGACAGCCCCAGCATTTT. Its translation is CASTRTGGVGQPQHF.

The chain uses TRBV12-5 and TRBJ2-1; 7 nucleotides agree with TRBD1. CDR1 is LGHNT and CDR2 is FRNRAP in the germline V gene. V dropped 6 bases and J dropped 7; count of bases not matched to a gene: 9. The CDR3 length is 14 residues. CDR3 sequence (DNA): TGTGCTAGTGGACCCGACAGGGAGTGGAATGAGCAGTTCTTC. Translated: CASGPDREWNEQFF.

J is TRBJ1-2 and V is TRBV5-8; D unresolved. Between the trimmed V and J ends, which lost 0 bases and 0 bases, there was a span of 3 bases. CDR1 is SGHTS, CDR2 YDEGEE, per germline. The CDR3 is made up of 13 amino acids. CDR3 bases: TGTGCCAGCAGCTTGGTAGCTAACTATGGCTACACCTTC. Its translation: CASSLVANYGYTF.